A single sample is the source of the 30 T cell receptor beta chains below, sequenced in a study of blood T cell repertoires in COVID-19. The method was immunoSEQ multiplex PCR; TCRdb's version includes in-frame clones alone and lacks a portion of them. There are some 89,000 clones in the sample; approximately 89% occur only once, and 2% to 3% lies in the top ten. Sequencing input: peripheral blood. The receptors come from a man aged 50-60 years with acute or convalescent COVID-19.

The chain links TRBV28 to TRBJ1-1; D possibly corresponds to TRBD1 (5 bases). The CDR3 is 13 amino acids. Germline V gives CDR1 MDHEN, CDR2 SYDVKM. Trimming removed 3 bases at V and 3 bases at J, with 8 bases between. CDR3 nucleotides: TGTGCCAGCAGTTTTTTCAGGGACACTGAAGCTTTCTTT. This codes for CASSFFRDTEAFF. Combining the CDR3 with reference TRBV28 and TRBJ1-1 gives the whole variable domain DVKVTQSSRYLVKRTGEKVFLECVQDMDHENMFWYRQDPGLGLRLIYFSYDVKMKEKGDIPEGYSVSREKKERFSLILESASTNQTSMYLCASSFFRDTEAFFGQGTRLTVV.

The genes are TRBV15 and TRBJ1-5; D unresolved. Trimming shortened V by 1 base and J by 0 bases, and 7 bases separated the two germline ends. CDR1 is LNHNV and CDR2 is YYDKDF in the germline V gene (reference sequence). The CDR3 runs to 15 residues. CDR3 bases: TGTGCCACCAGCAGAGGGCAAGATAGCAATCAGCCCCAGCATTTT. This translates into CATSRGQDSNQPQHF.

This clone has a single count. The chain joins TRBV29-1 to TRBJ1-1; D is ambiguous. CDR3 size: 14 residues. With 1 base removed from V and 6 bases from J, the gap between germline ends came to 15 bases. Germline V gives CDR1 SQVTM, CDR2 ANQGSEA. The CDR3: CSVEGIAETSEAFF. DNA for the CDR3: TGCAGCGTTGAAGGAATTGCAGAAACCTCTGAAGCTTTCTTT.

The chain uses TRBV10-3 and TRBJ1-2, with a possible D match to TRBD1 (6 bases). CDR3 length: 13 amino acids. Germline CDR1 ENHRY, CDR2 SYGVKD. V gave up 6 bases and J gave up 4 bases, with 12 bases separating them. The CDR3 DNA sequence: TGTGCCATCAGGGACAGAGTCCGCTATGGCTACACCTTC. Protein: CAIRDRVRYGYTF.

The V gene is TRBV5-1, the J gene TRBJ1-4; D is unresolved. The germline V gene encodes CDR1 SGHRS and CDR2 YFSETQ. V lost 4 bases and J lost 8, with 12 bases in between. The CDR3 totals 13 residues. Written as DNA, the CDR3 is TGCGCCAGCAGCGTGGGGTCCGGGGAAAAACTGTTTTTT. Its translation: CASSVGSGEKLFF.

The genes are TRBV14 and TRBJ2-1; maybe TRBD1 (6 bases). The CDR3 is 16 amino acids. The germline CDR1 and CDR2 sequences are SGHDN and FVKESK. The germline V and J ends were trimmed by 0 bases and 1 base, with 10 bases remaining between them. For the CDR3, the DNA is TGTGCCAGCAGCCAAGAACAGGGAAGGTCCTACAATGAGCAGTTCTTC. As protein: CASSQEQGRSYNEQFF. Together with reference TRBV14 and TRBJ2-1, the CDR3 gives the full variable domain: EAGVTQFPSHSVIEKGQTVTLRCDPISGHDNLYWYRRVMGKEIKFLLHFVKESKQDESGMPNNRFLAERTGGTYSTLKVQPAELEDSGVYFCASSQEQGRSYNEQFFGPGTRLTVL.

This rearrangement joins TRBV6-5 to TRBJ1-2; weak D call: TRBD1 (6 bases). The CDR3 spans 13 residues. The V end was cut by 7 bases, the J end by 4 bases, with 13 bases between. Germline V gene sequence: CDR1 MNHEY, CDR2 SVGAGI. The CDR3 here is CASTTGHTYGYTF. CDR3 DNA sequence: TGTGCCAGCACCACGGGACACACCTATGGCTACACCTTC.

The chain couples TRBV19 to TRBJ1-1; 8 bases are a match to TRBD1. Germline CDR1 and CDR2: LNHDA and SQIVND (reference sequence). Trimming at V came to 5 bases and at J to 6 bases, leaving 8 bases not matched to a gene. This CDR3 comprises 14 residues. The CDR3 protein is CASSPTGGVPEAFF. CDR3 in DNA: TGTGCCAGTAGTCCCACAGGGGGAGTGCCTGAAGCTTTCTTT.

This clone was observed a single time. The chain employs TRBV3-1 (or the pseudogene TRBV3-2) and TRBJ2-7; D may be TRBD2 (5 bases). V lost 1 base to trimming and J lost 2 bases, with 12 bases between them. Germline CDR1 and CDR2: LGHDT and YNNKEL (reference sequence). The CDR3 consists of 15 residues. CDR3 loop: CASSQAAGKTYEQYF. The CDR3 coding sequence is TGTGCCAGCAGCCAAGCTGCCGGGAAAACCTACGAGCAGTACTTC.

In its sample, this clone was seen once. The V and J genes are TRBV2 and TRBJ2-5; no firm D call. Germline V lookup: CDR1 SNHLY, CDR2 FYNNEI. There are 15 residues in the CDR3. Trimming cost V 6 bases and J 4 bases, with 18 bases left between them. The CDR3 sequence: CASSPDLGAVETQYF. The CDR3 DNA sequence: TGTGCCAGCAGCCCCGACTTAGGAGCCGTAGAGACCCAGTACTTC.

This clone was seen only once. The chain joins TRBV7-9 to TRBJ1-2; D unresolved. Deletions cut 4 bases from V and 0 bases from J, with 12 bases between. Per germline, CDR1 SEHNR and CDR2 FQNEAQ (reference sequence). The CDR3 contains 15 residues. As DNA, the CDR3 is TGTGCCAGCAGCTCGAATCTGTTAGCTAACTATGGCTACACCTTC. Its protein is CASSSNLLANYGYTF.

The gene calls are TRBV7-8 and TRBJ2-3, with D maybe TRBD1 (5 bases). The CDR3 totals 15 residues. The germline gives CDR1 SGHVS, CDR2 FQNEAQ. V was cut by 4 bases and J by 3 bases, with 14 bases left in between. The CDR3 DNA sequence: TGTGCCAGCAGCTCCTTGGTCCCAGGGACAGATACGCAGTATTTT. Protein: CASSSLVPGTDTQYF.

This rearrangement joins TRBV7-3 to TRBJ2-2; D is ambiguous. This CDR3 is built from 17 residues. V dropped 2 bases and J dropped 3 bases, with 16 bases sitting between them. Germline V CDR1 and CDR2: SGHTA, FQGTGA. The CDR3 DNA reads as TGTGCCAGCAGCTTAGTATCTGGAGCCGATTACACCGGGGAGCTGTTTTTT. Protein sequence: CASSLVSGADYTGELFF.

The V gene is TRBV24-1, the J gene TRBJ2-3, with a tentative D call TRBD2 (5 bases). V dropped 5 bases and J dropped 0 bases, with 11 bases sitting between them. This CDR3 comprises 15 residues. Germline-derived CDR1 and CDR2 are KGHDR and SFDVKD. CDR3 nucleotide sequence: TGTGCCACCAGTGGTCGGGGAGTCAGCACAGATACGCAGTATTTT. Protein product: CATSGRGVSTDTQYF.

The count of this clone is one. CDR3 residues: CASSRGYTDTQYF. The CDR3 nucleotides are TGTGCCAGCAGCCGCGGATATACAGATACGCAGTATTTT. This chain links TRBV5-6 with TRBJ2-3; D unresolved. Trimming left V 4 bases short and J 3 bases short, with 9 bases between. The germline V gene encodes CDR1 SGHDT and CDR2 YYEEEE. CDR3 size: 13 residues.

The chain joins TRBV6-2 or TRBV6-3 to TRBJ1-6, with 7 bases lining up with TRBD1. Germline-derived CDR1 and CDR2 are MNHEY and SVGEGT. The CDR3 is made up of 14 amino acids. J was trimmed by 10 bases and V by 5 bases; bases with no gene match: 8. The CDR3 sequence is CASSRQGIMSPLHF. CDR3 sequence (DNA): TGTGCCAGCAGTCGACAGGGTATTATGTCACCCCTCCACTTT.

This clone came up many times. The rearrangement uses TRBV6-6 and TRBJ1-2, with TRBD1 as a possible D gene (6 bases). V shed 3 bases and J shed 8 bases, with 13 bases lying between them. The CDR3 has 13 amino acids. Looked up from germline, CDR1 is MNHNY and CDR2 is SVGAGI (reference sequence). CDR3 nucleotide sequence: TGTGCCAGCAGTTATCGAGGGGGTTTAGGCTACACCTTC. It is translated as CASSYRGGLGYTF.

The CDR3 loop is CASSQHIAGGKYEQYF. CDR3 sequence (DNA): TGTGCCAGCAGCCAACATATAGCGGGAGGGAAATACGAGCAGTACTTC. The V gene is TRBV3-1 (or the pseudogene TRBV3-2), the J gene TRBJ2-7; 11 bases line up with TRBD2. V dropped 2 bases and J dropped 4; count of bases not matched to a gene: 7. CDR1 and CDR2 from the germline V gene are LGHDT and YNNKEL (reference sequence). CDR3 length: 16 amino acids.

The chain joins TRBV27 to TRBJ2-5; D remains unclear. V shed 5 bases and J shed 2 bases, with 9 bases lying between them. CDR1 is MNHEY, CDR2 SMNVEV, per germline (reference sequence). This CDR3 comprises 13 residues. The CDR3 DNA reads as TGTGCCAGCAGTCCGCGATTGCAAGAGACCCAGTACTTC. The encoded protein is CASSPRLQETQYF.

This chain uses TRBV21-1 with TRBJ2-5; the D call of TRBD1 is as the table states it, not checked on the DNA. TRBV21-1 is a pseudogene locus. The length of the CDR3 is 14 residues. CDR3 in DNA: TGTGCCAGCAGCAACGGACAGGGCGAGGAGACCCAGTACTTC. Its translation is CASSNGQGEETQYF.

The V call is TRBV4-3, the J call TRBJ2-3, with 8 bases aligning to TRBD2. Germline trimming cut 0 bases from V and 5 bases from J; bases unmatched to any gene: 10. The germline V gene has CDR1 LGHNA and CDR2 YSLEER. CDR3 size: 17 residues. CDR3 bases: TGCGCCAGCAGCCAAGATCGACAGCGGGGGTCCCTAGATACGCAGTATTTT. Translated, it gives CASSQDRQRGSLDTQYF.

The CDR3 spells CASSLKTGGFYEQYF. As DNA, the CDR3 is TGTGCCAGCAGTTTAAAGACAGGGGGCTTCTACGAGCAGTACTTC. The rearrangement links TRBV28 to TRBJ2-7; 10 bases match TRBD1. Germline V gene lookup returns CDR1 MDHEN and CDR2 SYDVKM. The CDR3 contains 15 residues. After removal of 2 bases from V and 3 bases from J, the junction contained 4 bases not matched to a gene.

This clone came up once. CDR3 DNA: TGTGCCAGCAGCGTAGACAGGGTTGGATCACCCCTCCACTTT. Translated, it gives CASSVDRVGSPLHF. The V call is TRBV9, the J call TRBJ1-6; D possibly corresponds to TRBD1 (6 bases). In germline, CDR1 is SGDLS, CDR2 YYNGEE. The V gene lost 0 bases and the J gene lost 10 bases, with 11 bases spanning the gap. This CDR3 comprises 14 residues.

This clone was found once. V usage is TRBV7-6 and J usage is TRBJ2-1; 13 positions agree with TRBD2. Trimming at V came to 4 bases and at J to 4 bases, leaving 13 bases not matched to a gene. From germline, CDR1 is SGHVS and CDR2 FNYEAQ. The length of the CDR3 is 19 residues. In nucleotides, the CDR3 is TGTGCCAGCAGCTACCGACTAGCGGGGGGCCCGTCCCCTTACAATGAGCAGTTCTTC. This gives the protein CASSYRLAGGPSPYNEQFF.

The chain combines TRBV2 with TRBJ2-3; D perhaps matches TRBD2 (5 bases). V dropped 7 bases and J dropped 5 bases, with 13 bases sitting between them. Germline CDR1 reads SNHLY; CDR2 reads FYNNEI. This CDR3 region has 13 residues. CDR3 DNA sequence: TGTGCCAGCAACCGGGCCCGGGGAGATACGCAGTATTTT. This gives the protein CASNRARGDTQYF.

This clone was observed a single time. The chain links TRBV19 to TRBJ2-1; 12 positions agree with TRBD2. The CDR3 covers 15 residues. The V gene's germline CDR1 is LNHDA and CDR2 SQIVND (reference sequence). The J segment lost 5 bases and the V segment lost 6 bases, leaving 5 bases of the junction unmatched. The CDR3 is CASSWLAGGDNEQFF. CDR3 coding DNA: TGTGCCAGTAGCTGGCTAGCGGGGGGGGACAATGAGCAGTTCTTC.

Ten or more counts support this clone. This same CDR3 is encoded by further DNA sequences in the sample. CDR3 DNA sequence: TGCGCCAGCAGCCTAACAGGGGGCACTGAAGCTTTCTTT. Translating gives CASSLTGGTEAFF. This rearrangement joins TRBV4-1 to TRBJ1-1, with 8 bases lining up with TRBD1. Trimming cost V 4 bases and J 4 bases; bases outside gene matches: 2. Germline assignment: CDR1 MGHRA and CDR2 YSYEKL. The CDR3 sequence is 13 residues long.

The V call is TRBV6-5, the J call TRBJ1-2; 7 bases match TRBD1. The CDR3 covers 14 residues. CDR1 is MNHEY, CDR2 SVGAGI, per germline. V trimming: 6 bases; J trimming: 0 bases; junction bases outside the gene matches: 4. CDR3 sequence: CASSAGTANYGYTF. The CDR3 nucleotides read TGTGCCAGCAGCGCCGGGACAGCTAACTATGGCTACACCTTC.

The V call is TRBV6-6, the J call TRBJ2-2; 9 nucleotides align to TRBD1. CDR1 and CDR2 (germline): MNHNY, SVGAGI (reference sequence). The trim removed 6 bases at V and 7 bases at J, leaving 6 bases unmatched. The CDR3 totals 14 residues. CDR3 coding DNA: TGTGCCAGCAGACTACAGGGGGCGAACGGGGAGCTGTTTTTT. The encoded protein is CASRLQGANGELFF.

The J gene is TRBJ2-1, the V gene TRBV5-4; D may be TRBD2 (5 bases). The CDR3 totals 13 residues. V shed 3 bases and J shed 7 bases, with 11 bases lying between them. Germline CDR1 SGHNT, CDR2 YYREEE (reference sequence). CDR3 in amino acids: CASSSDRGNEQFF. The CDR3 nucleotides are TGTGCCAGCAGCTCGGACCGGGGAAATGAGCAGTTCTTC.